This T cell receptor (beta chain) was recorded in a study of T cell changes during pregnancy in multiple sclerosis. Repertoires were generated with immunoSEQ multiplex PCR, while TCRdb's copy carries only in-frame clones and drops some. Of tens of thousands of clones listed, roughly nine tenths are singletons. This material consisted of CD4+ T cells from peripheral blood mononuclear cells, taken before pregnancy. The origin of this receptor is a female donor with multiple sclerosis, enrolled in a pregnancy study.

CDR3 nucleotides: TGTGCCAGCAGTCTGGGGACAGGTCGCCCCTACAATGAGCAGTTCTTC. Its translation: CASSLGTGRPYNEQFF. This chain uses TRBV25-1 with TRBJ2-1; 8 bases map to TRBD1. Germline CDR1 and CDR2: MGHDK and SYGVNS. Trimming cost V 5 bases and J 2 bases; bases outside gene matches: 8. The CDR3 has 16 residues. Looking up the rest from reference TRBV25-1 and TRBJ2-1 gives the full variable domain: EADIYQTPRYLVIGTGKKITLECSQTMGHDKMYWYQQDPGMELHLIHYSYGVNSTEKGDLSSESTVSRIRTEHFPLTLESARPSHTSQYLCASSLGTGRPYNEQFFGPGTRLTVL.